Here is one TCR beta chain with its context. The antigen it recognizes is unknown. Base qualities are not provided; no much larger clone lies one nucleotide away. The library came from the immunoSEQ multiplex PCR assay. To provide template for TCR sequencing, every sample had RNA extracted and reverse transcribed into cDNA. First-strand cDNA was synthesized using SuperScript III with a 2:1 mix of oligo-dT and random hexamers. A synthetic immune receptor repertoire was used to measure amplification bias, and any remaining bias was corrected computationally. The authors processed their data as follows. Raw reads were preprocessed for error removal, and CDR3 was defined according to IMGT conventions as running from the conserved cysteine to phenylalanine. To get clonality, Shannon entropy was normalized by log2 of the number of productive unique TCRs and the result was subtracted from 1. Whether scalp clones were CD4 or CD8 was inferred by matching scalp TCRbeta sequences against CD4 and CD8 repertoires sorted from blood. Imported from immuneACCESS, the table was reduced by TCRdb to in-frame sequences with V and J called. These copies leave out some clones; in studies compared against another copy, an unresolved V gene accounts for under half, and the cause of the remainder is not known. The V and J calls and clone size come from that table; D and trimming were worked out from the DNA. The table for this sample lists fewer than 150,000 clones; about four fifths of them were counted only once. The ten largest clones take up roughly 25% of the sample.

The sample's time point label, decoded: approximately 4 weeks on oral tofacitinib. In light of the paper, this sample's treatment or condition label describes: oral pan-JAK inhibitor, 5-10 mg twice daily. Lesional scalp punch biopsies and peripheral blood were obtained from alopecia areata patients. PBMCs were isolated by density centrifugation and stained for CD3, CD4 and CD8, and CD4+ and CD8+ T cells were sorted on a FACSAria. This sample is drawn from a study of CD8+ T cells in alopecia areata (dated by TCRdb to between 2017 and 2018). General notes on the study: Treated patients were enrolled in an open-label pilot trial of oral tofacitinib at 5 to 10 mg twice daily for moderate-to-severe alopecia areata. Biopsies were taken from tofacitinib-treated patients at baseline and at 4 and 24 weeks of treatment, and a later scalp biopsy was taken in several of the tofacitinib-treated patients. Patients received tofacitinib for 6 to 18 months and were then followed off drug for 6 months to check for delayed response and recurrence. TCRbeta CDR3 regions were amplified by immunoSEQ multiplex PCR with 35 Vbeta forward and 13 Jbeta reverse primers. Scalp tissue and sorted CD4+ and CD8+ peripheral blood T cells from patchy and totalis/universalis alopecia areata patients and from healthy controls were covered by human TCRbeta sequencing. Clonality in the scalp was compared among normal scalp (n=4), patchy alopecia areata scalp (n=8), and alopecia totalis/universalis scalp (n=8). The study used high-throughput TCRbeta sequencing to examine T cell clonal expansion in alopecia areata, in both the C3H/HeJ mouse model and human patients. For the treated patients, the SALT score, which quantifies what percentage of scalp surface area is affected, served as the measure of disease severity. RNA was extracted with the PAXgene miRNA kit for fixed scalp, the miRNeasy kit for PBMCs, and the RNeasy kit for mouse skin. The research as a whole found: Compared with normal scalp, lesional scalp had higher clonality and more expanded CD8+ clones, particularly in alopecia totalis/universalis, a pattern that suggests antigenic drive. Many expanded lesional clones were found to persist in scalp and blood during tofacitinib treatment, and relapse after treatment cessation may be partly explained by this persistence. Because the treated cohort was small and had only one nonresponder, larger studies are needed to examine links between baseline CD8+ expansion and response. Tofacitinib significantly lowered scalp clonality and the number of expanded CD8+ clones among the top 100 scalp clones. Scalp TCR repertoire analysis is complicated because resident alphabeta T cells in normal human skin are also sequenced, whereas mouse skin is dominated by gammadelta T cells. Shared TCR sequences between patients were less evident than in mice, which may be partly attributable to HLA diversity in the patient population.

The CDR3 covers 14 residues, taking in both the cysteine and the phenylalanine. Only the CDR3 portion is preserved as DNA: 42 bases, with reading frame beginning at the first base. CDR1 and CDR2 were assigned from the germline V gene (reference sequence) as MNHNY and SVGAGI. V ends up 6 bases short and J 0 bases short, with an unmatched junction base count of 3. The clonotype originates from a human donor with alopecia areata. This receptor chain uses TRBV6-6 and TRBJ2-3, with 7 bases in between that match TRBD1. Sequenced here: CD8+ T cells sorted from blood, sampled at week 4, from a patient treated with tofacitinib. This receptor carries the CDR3 CASRVDRSTDTQYF. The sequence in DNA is TGTGCCAGCAGAGTGGACAGGAGCACAGATACGCAGTATTTT.